This TCR beta chain is from a study of response to subunit inactivated influenza vaccine. Study outcomes and limitations: Few new T cells, the authors suggested, are recruited by each seasonal influenza vaccination.

Germline trimming cut 6 bases from V and 5 bases from J; bases unmatched to any gene: 19. The CDR3 is made up of 19 amino acids. CDR1 and CDR2 (germline): ENHRY, SYGVKD. In its sample, this clonotype was seen many times. Its target is unknown. From the RT-PCR reads, TCRdb called clonotypes with MiXCR, one entry per CDR3 protein. The sample holds under 200,000 distinct CDR3 sequences, roughly 12% seen once. In addition, the sample was reused for a study of T cells expressing NK-cell markers. That publication notes: 5'RACE template switching built TCR beta cDNA with unique molecular identifiers. Restriction of sorting to alpha-beta TCR T cells was accomplished in several experiments using an anti-gamma-delta TCR antibody. In about 6 donors, dominant NKG2C+ clonotypes were roughly 1.0-8% of CD8+ T cells.

Here the sequenced sample was CD8+ T cells sorted from PBMCs, taken approximately 12 days after vaccination. This clonotype originated in a man in his fifties or sixties who received an inactivated influenza vaccine. The rearrangement joins TRBV10-3 to TRBJ2-5; 12 nucleotides match TRBD2. The CDR3 region is CAISAMGASGGAFLETQYF. CDR3 sequence (DNA): TGTGCCATCAGCGCCATGGGAGCTAGCGGGGGGGCCTTTCTGGAGACCCAGTACTTC.